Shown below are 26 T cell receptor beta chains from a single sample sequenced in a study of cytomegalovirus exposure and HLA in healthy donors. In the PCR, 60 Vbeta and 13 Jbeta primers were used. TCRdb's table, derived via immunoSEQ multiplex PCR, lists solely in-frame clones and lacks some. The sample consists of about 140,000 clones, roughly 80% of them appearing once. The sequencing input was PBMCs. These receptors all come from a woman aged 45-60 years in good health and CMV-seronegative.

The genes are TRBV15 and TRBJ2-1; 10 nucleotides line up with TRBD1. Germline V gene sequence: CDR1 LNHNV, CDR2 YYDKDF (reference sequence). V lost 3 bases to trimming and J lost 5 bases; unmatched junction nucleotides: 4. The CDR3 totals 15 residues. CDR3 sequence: CATSSPDRGHNEQFF. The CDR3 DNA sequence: TGTGCCACCAGCAGCCCTGACAGGGGGCACAATGAGCAGTTCTTC.

In nucleotides, the CDR3 is TGTGCCAGCAGTGCCCAAGGACTAGCGGGGGCCGATCAGAGCACAGATACGCAGTATTTT. Encoded protein: CASSAQGLAGADQSTDTQYF. The chain combines TRBV2 with TRBJ2-3; TRBD2 matches 13 bases. Per germline, CDR1 SNHLY and CDR2 FYNNEI. This CDR3 spans 20 amino acids. With V trimmed by 4 bases and J by 0 bases, 13 bases remained unmatched.

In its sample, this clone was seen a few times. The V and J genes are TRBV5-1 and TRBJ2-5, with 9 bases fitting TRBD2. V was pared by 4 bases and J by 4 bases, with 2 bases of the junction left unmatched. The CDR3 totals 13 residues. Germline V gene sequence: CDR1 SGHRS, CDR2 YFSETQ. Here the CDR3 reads CASSPAGGETQYF. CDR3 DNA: TGCGCCAGCAGCCCAGCGGGGGGAGAGACCCAGTACTTC.

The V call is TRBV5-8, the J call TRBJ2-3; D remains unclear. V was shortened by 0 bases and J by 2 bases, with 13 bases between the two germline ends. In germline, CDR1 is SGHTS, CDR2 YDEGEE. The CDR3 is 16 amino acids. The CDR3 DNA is TGTGCCAGCAGCTTGGTGGTCCAGTTCCACACAGATACGCAGTATTTT. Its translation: CASSLVVQFHTDTQYF.

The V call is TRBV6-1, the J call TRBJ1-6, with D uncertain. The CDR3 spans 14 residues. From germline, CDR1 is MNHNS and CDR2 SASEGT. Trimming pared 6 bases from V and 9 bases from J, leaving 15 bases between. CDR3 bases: TGTGCCAGCAGCCAGGTCGCTGCCGGTTCACCCCTCCACTTT. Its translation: CASSQVAAGSPLHF.

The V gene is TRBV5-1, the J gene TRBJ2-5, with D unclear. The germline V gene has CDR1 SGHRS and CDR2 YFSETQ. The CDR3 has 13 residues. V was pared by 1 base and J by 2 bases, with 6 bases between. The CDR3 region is CASSLTHQETQYF. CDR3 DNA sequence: TGCGCCAGCAGCTTGACACATCAAGAGACCCAGTACTTC.

As DNA, the CDR3 is TGTGCCAGCAGCCGGGGGACGTCCTACGAGCAGTACTTC. Its protein product is CASSRGTSYEQYF. The V gene is TRBV7-6, the J gene TRBJ2-7, with D possibly matching TRBD2 (6 bases). The germline V and J ends were trimmed by 5 bases and 1 base, with 9 bases remaining between them. Per the germline V gene, CDR1 is SGHVS and CDR2 is FNYEAQ. The CDR3 is 13 amino acids.

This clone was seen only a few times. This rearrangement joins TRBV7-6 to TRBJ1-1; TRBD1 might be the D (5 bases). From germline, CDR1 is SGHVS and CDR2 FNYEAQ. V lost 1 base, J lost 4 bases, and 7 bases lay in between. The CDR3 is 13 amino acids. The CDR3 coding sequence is TGTGCCAGCAGCTTAGGGGGGGGCACTGAAGCTTTCTTT. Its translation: CASSLGGGTEAFF. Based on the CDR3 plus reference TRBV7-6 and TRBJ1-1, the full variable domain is GAGVSQSPRYKVTKRGQDVALRCDPISGHVSLYWYRQALGQGPEFLTYFNYEAQQDKSGLPNDRFSAERPEGSISTLTIQRTEQRDSAMYRCASSLGGGTEAFFGQGTRLTVV.

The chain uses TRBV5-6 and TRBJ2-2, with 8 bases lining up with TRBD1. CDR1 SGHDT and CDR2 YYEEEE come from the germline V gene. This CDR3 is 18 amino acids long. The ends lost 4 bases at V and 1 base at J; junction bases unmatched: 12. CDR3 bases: TGTGCCAGCAGCACATATCGGCTGGACAGGGTGAACACCGGGGAGCTGTTTTTT. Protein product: CASSTYRLDRVNTGELFF.

The CDR3 here is CASTDPRQGETYEQYF. The CDR3, as DNA: TGTGCCAGCACCGACCCGCGGCAGGGCGAAACCTACGAGCAGTACTTC. This chain connects TRBV6-7 to TRBJ2-7, with a weak D call TRBD1 (5 bases). TRBV6-7 is an ORF, with its function uncertain. V lost 7 bases and J 2 bases, leaving 21 bases between the germline ends. The CDR3 spans 16 residues.

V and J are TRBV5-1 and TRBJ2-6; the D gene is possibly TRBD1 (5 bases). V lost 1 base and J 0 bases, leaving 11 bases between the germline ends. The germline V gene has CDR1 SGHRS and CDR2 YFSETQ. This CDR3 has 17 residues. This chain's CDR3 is CASSLSGQNSGANVLTF. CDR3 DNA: TGCGCCAGCAGCTTGTCCGGACAAAACTCTGGGGCCAACGTCCTGACTTTC.

The CDR3 coding sequence is TGTGCCAGCAACCCCGGGGGGGGGCGGTCAGGCTACACCTTC. Translated: CASNPGGGRSGYTF. The chain is built from TRBV9 and TRBJ1-2, with D perhaps matching TRBD1 (6 bases). V gave up 6 bases and J gave up 8 bases, with 20 bases separating them. The CDR3 spans 14 residues. Germline values: CDR1 SGDLS, CDR2 YYNGEE.

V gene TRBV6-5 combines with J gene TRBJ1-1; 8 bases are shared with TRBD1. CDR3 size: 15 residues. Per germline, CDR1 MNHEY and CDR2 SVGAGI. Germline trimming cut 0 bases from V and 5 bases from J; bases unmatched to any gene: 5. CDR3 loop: CASSYSTGVETEAFF. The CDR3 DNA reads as TGTGCCAGCAGTTACTCGACAGGGGTAGAAACTGAAGCTTTCTTT.

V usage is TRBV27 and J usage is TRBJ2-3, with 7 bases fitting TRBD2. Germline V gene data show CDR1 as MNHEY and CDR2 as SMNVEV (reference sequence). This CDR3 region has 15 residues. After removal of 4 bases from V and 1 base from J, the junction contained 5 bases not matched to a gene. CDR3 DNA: TGTGCCAGCAGTTCTGTGGGGGGGGGCACAGATACGCAGTATTTT. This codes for CASSSVGGGTDTQYF.

The CDR3: CASSLAGAAGEKLFF. The CDR3 coding sequence is TGTGCCAGCAGCTTGGCAGGTGCAGCGGGTGAAAAACTGTTTTTT. The chain recombines TRBV5-4 with TRBJ1-4; D call uncertain. V was clipped by 0 bases and J by 7 bases, with 13 bases between them. The CDR3 runs to 15 residues. Germline assignment: CDR1 SGHNT and CDR2 YYREEE (reference sequence).

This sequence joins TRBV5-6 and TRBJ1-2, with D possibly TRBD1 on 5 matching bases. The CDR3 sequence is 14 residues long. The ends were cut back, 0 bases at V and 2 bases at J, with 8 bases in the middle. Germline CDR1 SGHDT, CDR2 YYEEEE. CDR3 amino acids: CASSLVGENYGYTF. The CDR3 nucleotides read TGTGCCAGCAGCTTGGTAGGGGAAAACTATGGCTACACCTTC.

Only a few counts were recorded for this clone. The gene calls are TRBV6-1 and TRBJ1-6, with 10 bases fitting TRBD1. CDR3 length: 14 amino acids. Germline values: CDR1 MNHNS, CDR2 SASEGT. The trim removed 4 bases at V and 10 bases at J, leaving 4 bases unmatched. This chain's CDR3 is CASSGDRGGSPLHF. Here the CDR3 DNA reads TGTGCCAGCAGTGGGGACAGGGGCGGATCACCCCTCCACTTT.

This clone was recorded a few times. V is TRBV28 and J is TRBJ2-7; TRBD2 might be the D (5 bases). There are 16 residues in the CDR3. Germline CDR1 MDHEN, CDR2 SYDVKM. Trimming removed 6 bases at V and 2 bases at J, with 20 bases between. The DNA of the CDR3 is TGTGCCAGCAGCCAACCCCGGGGTAATAGGGCCTACGAGCAGTACTTC. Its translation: CASSQPRGNRAYEQYF.

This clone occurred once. The CDR3 bases are TGTGCCAGCAGCCGGGACAGTCCTGGCGAGCAGTACTTC. This codes for CASSRDSPGEQYF. The chain carries TRBV7-2 and TRBJ2-7; 7 bases are shared with TRBD1. The CDR3 runs 13 residues. V shed 5 bases and J 6 bases; nucleotides not matched to a gene: 7. Germline V gene sequence: CDR1 SGHTA, CDR2 FQGNSA.

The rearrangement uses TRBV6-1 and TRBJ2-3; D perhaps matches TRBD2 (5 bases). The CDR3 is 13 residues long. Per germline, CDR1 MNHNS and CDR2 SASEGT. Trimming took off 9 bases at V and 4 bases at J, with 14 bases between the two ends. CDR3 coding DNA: TGTGCCAGTGAAGTATTGCGGGCAGATACGCAGTATTTT. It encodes CASEVLRADTQYF.

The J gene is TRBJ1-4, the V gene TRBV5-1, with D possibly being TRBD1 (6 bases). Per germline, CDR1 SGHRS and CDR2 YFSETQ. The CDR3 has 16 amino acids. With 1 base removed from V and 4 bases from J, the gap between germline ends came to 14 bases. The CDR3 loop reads CASSLLPGANNEKLFF. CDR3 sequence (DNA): TGCGCCAGCAGCTTGCTCCCAGGGGCTAATAATGAAAAACTGTTTTTT.

For the CDR3, the DNA is TGTGCCAGCAGCTTAGCGGCCCACAATGAGCAGTTCTTC. This encodes CASSLAAHNEQFF. The V gene is TRBV7-8, the J gene TRBJ2-1; D unresolved. Germline V gene lookup returns CDR1 SGHVS and CDR2 FQNEAQ. The germline V and J ends were trimmed by 0 bases and 5 bases, with 5 bases remaining between them. This CDR3 region has 13 residues.

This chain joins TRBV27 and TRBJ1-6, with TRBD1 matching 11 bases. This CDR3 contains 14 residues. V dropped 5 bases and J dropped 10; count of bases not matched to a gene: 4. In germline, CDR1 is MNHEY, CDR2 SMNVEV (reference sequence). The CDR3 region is CASSAGQGESPLHF. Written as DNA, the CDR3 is TGTGCCAGCAGTGCGGGACAGGGGGAGTCACCCCTCCACTTT.

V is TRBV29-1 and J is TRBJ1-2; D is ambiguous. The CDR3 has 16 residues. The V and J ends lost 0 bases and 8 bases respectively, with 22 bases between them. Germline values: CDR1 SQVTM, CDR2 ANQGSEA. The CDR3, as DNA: TGCAGCGTTGAAGATCTTAAGGACGGCTTTACTAGCGGCTACACCTTC. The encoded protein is CSVEDLKDGFTSGYTF.

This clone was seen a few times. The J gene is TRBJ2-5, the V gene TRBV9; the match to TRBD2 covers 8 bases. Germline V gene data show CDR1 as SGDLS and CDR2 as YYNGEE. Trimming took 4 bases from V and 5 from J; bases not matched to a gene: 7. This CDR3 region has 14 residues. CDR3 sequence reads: CASSKRGGLETQYF. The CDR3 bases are TGTGCCAGCAGCAAACGGGGGGGCCTGGAGACCCAGTACTTC. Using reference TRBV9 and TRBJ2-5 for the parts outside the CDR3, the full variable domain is DSGVTQTPKHLITATGQRVTLRCSPRSGDLSVYWYQQSLDQGLQFLIQYYNGEERAKGNILERFSAQQFPDLHSELNLSSLELGDSALYFCASSKRGGLETQYFGPGTRLLVL.

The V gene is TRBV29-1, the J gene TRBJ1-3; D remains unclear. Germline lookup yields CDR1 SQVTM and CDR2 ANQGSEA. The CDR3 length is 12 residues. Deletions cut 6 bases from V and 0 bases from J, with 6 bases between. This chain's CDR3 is CSVLSSGNTIYF. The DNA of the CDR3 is TGCAGCGTCCTTAGCTCTGGAAACACCATATATTTT.